The source of this T cell receptor beta chain is a study of T-cell reconstitution after alpha-beta-depleted transplantation in children. Overall study findings and caveats: From newly produced T cells came most of the T-cell counts and diversity one year after transplant. Expanded graft clones, several hundred of them, were reportedly the source of alpha-beta T cells about two months after transplant.

There are 15 residues in the CDR3. Trimming removed 1 base from V and 7 bases from J; junction bases left unmatched: 8. Germline-derived CDR1 and CDR2 are SGHKS and YYEKEE (reference sequence). There are many counts of this clonotype. What it recognizes is unknown. Unique molecular identifiers were used in preparing the TCRbeta library. Each CDR3 protein is one row after TCRdb ran MiXCR on the PCR reads. The table lists 200,000 to 250,000 distinct CDR3 sequences, approximately 8% of them singletons, with roughly a third in the top ten. The chain uses TRBV5-5 and TRBJ2-3; TRBD1 matches 8 bases. Sample: PBMCs, mostly from graft donor cells, taken 360 days after TCRalphabeta/CD19-depleted stem cell transplant. The source is a male patient aged 2-15 years who had a stem cell transplant for acute myeloid leukemia, so the T cells may come from the graft donor. The CDR3 bases are TGTGCCAGCAGCTTGAAACCAGGGGGCTCGAATACGCAGTATTTT. This codes for CASSLKPGGSNTQYF.